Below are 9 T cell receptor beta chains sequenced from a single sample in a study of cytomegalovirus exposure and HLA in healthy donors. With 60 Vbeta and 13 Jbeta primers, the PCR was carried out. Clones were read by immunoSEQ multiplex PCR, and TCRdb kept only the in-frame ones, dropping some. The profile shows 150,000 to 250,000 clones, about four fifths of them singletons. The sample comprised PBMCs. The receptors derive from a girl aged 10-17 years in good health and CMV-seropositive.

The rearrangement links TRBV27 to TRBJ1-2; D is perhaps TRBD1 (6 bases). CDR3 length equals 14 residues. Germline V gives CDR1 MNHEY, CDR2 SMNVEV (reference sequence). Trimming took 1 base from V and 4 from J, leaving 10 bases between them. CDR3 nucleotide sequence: TGTGCCAGCAGTTTATACAGGGAGACCTATGGCTACACCTTC. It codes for CASSLYRETYGYTF.

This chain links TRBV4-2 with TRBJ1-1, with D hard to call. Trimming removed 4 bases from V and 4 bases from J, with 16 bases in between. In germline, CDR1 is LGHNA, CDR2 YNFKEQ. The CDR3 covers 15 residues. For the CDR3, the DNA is TGTGCCAGCAGCCGTTCTGATGGGGAGGGCACTGAAGCTTTCTTT. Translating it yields CASSRSDGEGTEAFF.

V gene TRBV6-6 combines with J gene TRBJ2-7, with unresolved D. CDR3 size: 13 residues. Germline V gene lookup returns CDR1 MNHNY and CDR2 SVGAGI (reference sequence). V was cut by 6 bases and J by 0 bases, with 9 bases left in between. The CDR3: CASRHRTSYEQYF. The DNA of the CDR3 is TGTGCCAGCAGGCACAGAACCTCCTACGAGCAGTACTTC.

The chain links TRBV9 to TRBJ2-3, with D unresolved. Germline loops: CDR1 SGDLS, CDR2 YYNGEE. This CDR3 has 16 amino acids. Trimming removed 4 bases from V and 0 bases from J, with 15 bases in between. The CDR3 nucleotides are TGTGCCAGCAGCCCCCGGTTTACCACTAGCACAGATACGCAGTATTTT. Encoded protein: CASSPRFTTSTDTQYF. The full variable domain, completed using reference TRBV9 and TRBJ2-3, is DSGVTQTPKHLITATGQRVTLRCSPRSGDLSVYWYQQSLDQGLQFLIQYYNGEERAKGNILERFSAQQFPDLHSELNLSSLELGDSALYFCASSPRFTTSTDTQYFGPGTRLTVL.

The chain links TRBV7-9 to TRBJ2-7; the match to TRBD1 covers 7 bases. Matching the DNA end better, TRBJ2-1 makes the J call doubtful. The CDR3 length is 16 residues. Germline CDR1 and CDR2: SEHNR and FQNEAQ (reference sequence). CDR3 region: CASNPPVGTASYEQFF. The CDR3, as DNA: TGTGCCAGCAACCCCCCGGTTGGGACAGCCTCCTACGAGCAGTTCTTC.

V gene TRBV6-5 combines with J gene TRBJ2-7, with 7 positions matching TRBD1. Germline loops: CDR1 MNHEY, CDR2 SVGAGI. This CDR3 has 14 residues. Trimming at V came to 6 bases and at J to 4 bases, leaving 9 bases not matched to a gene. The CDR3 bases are TGTGCCAGCAGAATAACAGGGGTGGGGTACGAGCAGTACTTC. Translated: CASRITGVGYEQYF.

The CDR3 coding sequence is TGTGCCACCAGCAGAACAGGGGGCGGAGGCGAGCAGTACTTC. The encoded protein is CATSRTGGGGEQYF. The rearrangement links TRBV15 to TRBJ2-7, with TRBD1 matching 9 bases. The junction had 5 bases not matched to a gene; V was cut back by 2 bases and J by 6 bases. The CDR3 length is 14 residues. In germline, CDR1 is LNHNV, CDR2 YYDKDF (reference sequence).

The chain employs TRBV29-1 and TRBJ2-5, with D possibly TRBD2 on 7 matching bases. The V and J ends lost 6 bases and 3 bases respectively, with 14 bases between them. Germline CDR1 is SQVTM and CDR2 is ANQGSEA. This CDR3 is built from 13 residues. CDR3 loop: CSVYGGGEETQYF. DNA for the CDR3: TGCAGCGTCTATGGGGGGGGCGAAGAGACCCAGTACTTC.

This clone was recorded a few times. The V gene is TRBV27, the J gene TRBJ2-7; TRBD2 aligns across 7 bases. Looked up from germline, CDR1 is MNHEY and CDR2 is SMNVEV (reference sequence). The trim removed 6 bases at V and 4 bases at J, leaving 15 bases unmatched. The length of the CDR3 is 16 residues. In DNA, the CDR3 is TGTGCCAGCAGAAAAGGTGGGGGGACTAAATATTACGAGCAGTACTTC. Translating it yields CASRKGGGTKYYEQYF.